The sequence of this T cell receptor beta chain was determined in a study of blood T cell repertoires in COVID-19. V was cut by 2 bases and J by 6 bases, with 17 bases left in between. The CDR3 runs to 16 residues. The germline gives CDR1 LNHDA, CDR2 SQIVND (reference sequence). The protocol was immunoSEQ multiplex PCR, while the TCRdb copy is restricted to in-frame clones and leaves out a portion. The data contain 150,000 or so clones, about 89% of them singletons. Sequenced sample: peripheral blood. This rearrangement joins TRBV19 to TRBJ1-5; no clear D gene. This clonotype originated in a man in his 60s with COVID-19, enrolled during active disease. The CDR3 here is CASSILRPAGIQPQHF. For the CDR3, the DNA is TGTGCCAGTAGTATACTTCGGCCGGCGGGTATTCAGCCCCAGCATTTT.